The rows below give T cell receptor beta chains drawn from one sample of a study of identical twins. TCRdb ran MiXCR on the 5' RACE reads and lists one entry per CDR3 protein. The sample yields under 350,000 distinct CDR3 sequences, 8.5% to 9.5% seen once. This sample also appeared in a second study, on yellow fever vaccine responses in identical twins.

Sequences were obtained from CD8+ T cells sorted from blood. These receptors came from a woman between 18 and 29 years old in good health. Each CDR3 is given with its conserved first and last residue. Fields, in order: V gene, clone size, D gene, J gene, CDR3 protein, CDR3 DNA. The D gene is left open where the match is weak. Clone size, where shown, is once, few, many, or a class for clones that have expanded.

TRBV7-9,few,TRBD1,TRBJ1-2,CASSSPLGGGNGYTF,TGTGCCAGCAGCTCCCCCCTCGGAGGGGGCAATGGCTACACCTTC
TRBV27,few,-,TRBJ1-2,CASRGWANYGYTF,TGTGCCAGCCGGGGGTGGGCTAACTATGGCTACACCTTC
TRBV7-2,many,-,TRBJ2-2,CASSLLRQVPLGELFF,TGTGCCAGCAGCCTGCTCCGACAGGTCCCGTTGGGGGAGCTGTTTTTT
TRBV15,many,TRBD2,TRBJ2-1,CATSKGLGVDEQFF,TGTGCCACCAGCAAAGGACTAGGCGTGGATGAGCAGTTCTTC
TRBV9,many,-,TRBJ2-1,CASSPVDSYNEQFF,TGTGCCAGCAGCCCCGTGGACAGCTACAATGAGCAGTTCTTC
TRBV27,few,-,TRBJ2-7,CASSQTGLGYEQYF,TGTGCCAGCAGTCAGACAGGTCTTGGGTACGAGCAGTACTTC
TRBV12-3/TRBV12-4,many,-,TRBJ2-7,CASSLNNYEQYF,TGTGCCAGCAGTTTGAACAACTACGAGCAGTACTTC
TRBV6-5,many,TRBD1,TRBJ2-5,CASSYSNWDRSETQYF,TGTGCCAGCAGTTACTCGAATTGGGACAGATCAGAGACCCAGTACTTC
TRBV7-8,many,-,TRBJ2-1,CASSPRDYNEQFF,TGTGCCAGCAGCCCAAGGGACTACAATGAGCAGTTCTTC
TRBV7-9,-,TRBD1,TRBJ2-5,CASSLSPTGGAGETQYF,TGTGCCAGCAGCTTATCCCCAACAGGGGGCGCAGGAGAGACCCAGTACTTC
TRBV5-1,many,TRBD2,TRBJ2-7,CASSTTSGTSTEQYF,TGCGCCAGCAGCACCACTTCCGGGACTAGCACCGAGCAGTACTTC
TRBV13,few,-,TRBJ2-7,CASRPPATYEQYF,TGTGCCAGCAGGCCCCCGGCGACCTACGAGCAGTACTTC
TRBV23-1,-,TRBD1,TRBJ2-6,CASSHVPGQSGANVLTF,TGCGCCAGCAGTCACGTCCCGGGACAGTCTGGGGCCAACGTCCTGACTTTC
TRBV4-3,many,TRBD1,TRBJ2-7,CASSQDRGQIYEQYF,TGCGCCAGCAGCCAAGACAGGGGGCAAATCTACGAGCAGTACTTC
TRBV19,-,TRBD1,TRBJ2-7,CASSTGTGVYEQYF,TGTGCCAGTAGTACCGGGACAGGGGTCTACGAGCAGTACTTC
TRBV12-3/TRBV12-4,many,TRBD1,TRBJ2-7,CASGTGYGEQYF,TGTGCCTCAGGGACAGGGTACGGCGAGCAGTACTTC
TRBV29-1,many,-,TRBJ2-1,CSVGPALNEQFF,TGCAGCGTTGGGCCGGCGCTCAATGAGCAGTTCTTC
TRBV7-9,many,-,TRBJ1-1,CASSKDRLTEAFF,TGTGCCAGCAGCAAGGACAGACTTACTGAAGCTTTCTTT
TRBV15,-,-,TRBJ2-1,CATSRAESYNEQFF,TGTGCCACCAGCAGGGCTGAATCCTACAATGAGCAGTTCTTC
TRBV15,-,-,TRBJ2-3,CATSRVEWEDTDTQYF,TGTGCCACCTCGAGGGTCGAGTGGGAGGACACAGATACGCAGTATTTT
TRBV12-3/TRBV12-4,once,-,TRBJ2-5,CASDLPSPGTQYF,TGTGCCAGCGATTTACCTTCCCCCGGGACCCAGTACTTC
TRBV11-1,few,-,TRBJ1-6,CASSLARDGPVGNSPLHF,TGTGCCAGCAGCTTAGCCCGGGACGGGCCCGTGGGGAATTCACCCCTCCACTTT
TRBV29-1,-,-,TRBJ2-7,CSVEGGRPYEQYF,TGCAGCGTTGAAGGTGGCAGGCCCTACGAGCAGTACTTC
TRBV20-1,many,TRBD2,TRBJ2-5,CSATGAGVPIQETQYF,TGCAGTGCCACCGGGGCGGGAGTCCCGATCCAAGAGACCCAGTACTTC
TRBV7-9,few,-,TRBJ2-2,CASSEATQGELFF,TGTGCCAGCAGCGAAGCAACTCAGGGGGAGCTGTTTTTT
TRBV7-9,-,-,TRBJ1-1,CASSPALSGTEAFF,TGTGCCAGCAGCCCGGCCCTAAGTGGGACTGAAGCTTTCTTT
TRBV11-2,-,-,TRBJ2-7,CASSSTGGGLEQYF,TGTGCCAGCAGCTCCACGGGTGGGGGGCTCGAGCAGTACTTC
TRBV28,many,TRBD2,TRBJ2-3,CASSPRLASTDTQYF,TGTGCCAGCAGTCCACGACTAGCTAGCACAGATACGCAGTATTTT
TRBV6-1,many,TRBD1,TRBJ2-5,CASSEWDRDEETQYF,TGTGCCAGCAGTGAATGGGACAGGGATGAGGAGACCCAGTACTTC
TRBV5-6,-,TRBD2,TRBJ2-4,CASSLGLAGAKNIQYF,TGTGCCAGCAGCTTGGGCCTAGCGGGAGCCAAAAACATTCAGTACTTC
TRBV5-1,few,TRBD2,TRBJ2-3,CASSLYLAGGYTDTQYF,TGCGCCAGCAGCTTGTATCTAGCGGGGGGGTACACAGATACGCAGTATTTT
TRBV6-5,many,TRBD2,TRBJ2-1,CASSYGPSGAGGYNEQFF,TGTGCCAGCAGTTACGGGCCTAGCGGGGCTGGAGGTTACAATGAGCAGTTCTTC
TRBV7-6,-,-,TRBJ1-4,CASSLAHGPREKLFF,TGTGCCAGCAGCTTAGCGCATGGACCGAGGGAAAAACTGTTTTTT
TRBV5-6,few,-,TRBJ2-5,CASSLAKGDEETQYF,TGTGCCAGCAGCTTGGCCAAGGGAGACGAAGAGACCCAGTACTTC
TRBV11-2,many,TRBD2,TRBJ2-1,CASSFGLAGPYNEQFF,TGTGCCAGCAGCTTCGGACTAGCGGGCCCCTACAATGAGCAGTTCTTC
TRBV5-1,-,-,TRBJ2-7,CASKPQGRDEQYF,TGCGCCAGCAAACCCCAAGGGCGCGACGAGCAGTACTTC
TRBV12-3/TRBV12-4,many,TRBD1,TRBJ2-7,CASRPFVWQGDSYEQYF,TGTGCCAGCAGACCATTCGTCTGGCAGGGGGACTCCTACGAGCAGTACTTC
TRBV7-9,-,-,TRBJ2-1,CASSLSGPVYNEQFF,TGTGCCAGCAGCTTAAGCGGACCAGTTTACAATGAGCAGTTCTTC
TRBV20-1,few,-,TRBJ2-1,CSARQGAFLSPRNNNEQFF,TGCAGTGCTAGACAGGGTGCTTTCCTAAGCCCAAGAAACAACAATGAGCAGTTCTTC
TRBV15,few,-,TRBJ2-3,CATSRDGGSEVSDTQYF,TGTGCCACCAGCAGAGACGGGGGTTCAGAGGTCTCAGATACGCAGTATTTT
TRBV12-3/TRBV12-4,-,-,TRBJ1-2,CASRDSWHYGYTF,TGTGCCAGCAGGGACAGCTGGCACTATGGCTACACCTTC
TRBV9,few,-,TRBJ2-1,CASSNRPVGYNEQFF,TGTGCCAGCAGCAACCGACCAGTCGGGTACAATGAGCAGTTCTTC
TRBV5-1,-,-,TRBJ2-5,CASSLNPGAQETQYF,TGCGCCAGCAGCTTGAACCCGGGGGCCCAAGAGACCCAGTACTTC
TRBV7-9,few,TRBD2,TRBJ2-5,CASSRGGQGWEETQYF,TGTGCCAGCAGTCGCGGGGGTCAGGGATGGGAAGAGACCCAGTACTTC
TRBV7-9,few,-,TRBJ2-1,CASSPQLDNEQFF,TGTGCCAGCAGCCCCCAGCTTGACAATGAGCAGTTCTTC
TRBV29-1,many,TRBD1,TRBJ1-1,CSVDSGQDNTEAFF,TGCAGCGTTGATTCGGGACAGGATAACACTGAAGCTTTCTTT
TRBV3-1,many,-,TRBJ1-5,CASSQVGGLKPDAQHF,TGTGCCAGCAGCCAAGTGGGCGGATTAAAGCCGGACGCCCAGCATTTT
TRBV20-1,few,-,TRBJ2-4,CSAPQSGIQYF,TGCAGTGCTCCCCAAAGCGGGATTCAGTACTTC
TRBV7-6,-,TRBD1,TRBJ2-5,CASSLETGEETQYF,TGTGCCAGCAGCTTAGAGACAGGGGAAGAGACCCAGTACTTC
TRBV4-1,-,-,TRBJ2-2,CASSQLTVSGELFF,TGCGCCAGCAGCCAGCTGACAGTTTCCGGGGAGCTGTTTTTT
TRBV20-1,many,TRBD2,TRBJ2-5,CSARDSASGSLETQYF,TGCAGTGCTAGAGATAGCGCTAGCGGGAGTTTAGAGACCCAGTACTTC
TRBV28,-,-,TRBJ1-2,CASTLGTVGYGYTF,TGTGCCAGCACACTAGGAACGGTGGGCTATGGCTACACCTTC